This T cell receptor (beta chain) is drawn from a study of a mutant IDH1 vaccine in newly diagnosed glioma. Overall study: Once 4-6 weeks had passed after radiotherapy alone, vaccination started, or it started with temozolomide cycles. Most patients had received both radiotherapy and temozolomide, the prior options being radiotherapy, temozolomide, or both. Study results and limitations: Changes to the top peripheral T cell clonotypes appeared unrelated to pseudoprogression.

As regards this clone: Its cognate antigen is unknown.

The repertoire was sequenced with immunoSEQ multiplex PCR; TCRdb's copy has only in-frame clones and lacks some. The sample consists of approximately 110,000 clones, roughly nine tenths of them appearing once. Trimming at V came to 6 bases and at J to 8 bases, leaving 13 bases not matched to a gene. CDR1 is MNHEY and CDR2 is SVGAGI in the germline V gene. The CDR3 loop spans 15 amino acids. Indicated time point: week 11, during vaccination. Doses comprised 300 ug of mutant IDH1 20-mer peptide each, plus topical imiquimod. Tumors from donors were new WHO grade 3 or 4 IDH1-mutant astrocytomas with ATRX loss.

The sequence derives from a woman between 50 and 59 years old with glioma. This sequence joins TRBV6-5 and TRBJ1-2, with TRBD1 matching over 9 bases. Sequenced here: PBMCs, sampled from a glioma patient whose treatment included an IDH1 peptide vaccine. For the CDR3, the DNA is TGTGCCAGCAGACCCCGGGACAGGGTTTGGGTCGGCTACACCTTC. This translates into CASRPRDRVWVGYTF.